This record covers a single TCR beta chain. The sample comes from a study of T cell changes during pregnancy in multiple sclerosis. Clones were read by immunoSEQ multiplex PCR, and TCRdb kept only the in-frame ones, dropping some. The sample has 70,000 to 100,000 clones, around 95% seen once. CDR3 length: 15 residues. The germline V gene has CDR1 SGHRS and CDR2 YFSETQ. Germline trimming cut 0 bases from V and 6 bases from J; bases unmatched to any gene: 4. The specimen comprised peripheral blood, sampled in the third trimester of pregnancy. The chain links TRBV5-1 to TRBJ2-5; 11 positions match TRBD2. The origin of this receptor is a female donor in good health, enrolled as a control in a pregnancy study. CDR3 residues: CASSLELAGGKTQYF. In DNA form, the CDR3 reads TGCGCCAGCAGCTTGGAGCTAGCGGGAGGAAAGACCCAGTACTTC.